This TCR beta chain emerged from a study of blood T cell repertoires in COVID-19. About the study: T cells, B-cell-depleted T cells, or PBMCs supplied cDNA or gDNA.

The CDR3 is 13 amino acids. V was trimmed by 4 bases and J by 5 bases, leaving 8 bases between them. Germline V gives CDR1 SGHDN, CDR2 FVKESK. Authors' methods: Reference gene primers were amplified, and this amplification served to estimate nucleated cell counts. TCRdb's copy holds only in-frame clones and misses some; the assay was immunoSEQ multiplex PCR. That table is the source of V, J and clone size, and D and trimming were worked out from the DNA. The sample shows approximately 82,000 clones, approximately 92% of them seen only once. The chain links TRBV14 to TRBJ1-4; possible D gene TRBD1, 6 bases. Material: peripheral blood. This receptor was obtained from a woman in her sixties with active COVID-19. The DNA for the CDR3 is TGTGCCAGCAGCCGCGGACAGAATGAAAAACTGTTTTTT. As protein: CASSRGQNEKLFF. The full variable domain, in which reference TRBV14 and TRBJ1-4 provide the parts outside the CDR3, is EAGVTQFPSHSVIEKGQTVTLRCDPISGHDNLYWYRRVMGKEIKFLLHFVKESKQDESGMPNNRFLAERTGGTYSTLKVQPAELEDSGVYFCASSRGQNEKLFFGSGTQLSVL.